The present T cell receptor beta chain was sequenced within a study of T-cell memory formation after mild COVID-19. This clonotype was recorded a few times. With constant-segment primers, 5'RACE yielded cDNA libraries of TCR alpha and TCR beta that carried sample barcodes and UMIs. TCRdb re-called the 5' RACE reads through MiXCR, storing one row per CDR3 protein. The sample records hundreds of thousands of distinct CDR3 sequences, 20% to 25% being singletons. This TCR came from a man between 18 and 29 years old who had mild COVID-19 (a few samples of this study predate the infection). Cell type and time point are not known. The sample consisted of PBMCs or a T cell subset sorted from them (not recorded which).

The CDR3 is CATSAQMGRSGANVLTF. CDR3 coding DNA: TGTGCCACCAGCGCCCAGATGGGGCGCTCTGGGGCCAACGTCCTGACTTTC. J is TRBJ2-6 and V is TRBV15, with D possibly being TRBD1 (5 bases). This CDR3 region has 17 residues. The V end lost 5 bases, the J end lost 0 bases, and 14 bases lay between the germline ends. Looked up from germline, CDR1 is LNHNV and CDR2 is YYDKDF (reference sequence).